The sequence of this T cell receptor beta chain was determined in a study of cytomegalovirus exposure and HLA in healthy donors. V was pared by 7 bases and J by 2 bases, with 10 bases of the junction left unmatched. The CDR3 sequence is 15 residues long. Germline CDR1 reads SNHLY; CDR2 reads FYNNEI. General study results and limits: HLA allele associations emerged for around 15,000 TCR beta sequences in a later analysis, at 0.05 false discovery rate.

This clone was observed a handful of times. Antigen unknown. With 60 Vbeta and 13 Jbeta primers, the PCR was carried out. The table came from immunoSEQ multiplex PCR; TCRdb's copy has only in-frame clones and leaves some out. The repertoire holds some 100,000 clones, with roughly 76% as singletons. Sample: PBMCs. The J gene is TRBJ2-7, the V gene TRBV2; 8 bases agree with TRBD1. This clonotype was obtained from a woman in her forties in good health and CMV-seropositive. CDR3 in DNA: TGTGCCAGCACCTCGGACAGGGTGGGGCCCTACGAGCAGTACTTC. Translated, it gives CASTSDRVGPYEQYF.